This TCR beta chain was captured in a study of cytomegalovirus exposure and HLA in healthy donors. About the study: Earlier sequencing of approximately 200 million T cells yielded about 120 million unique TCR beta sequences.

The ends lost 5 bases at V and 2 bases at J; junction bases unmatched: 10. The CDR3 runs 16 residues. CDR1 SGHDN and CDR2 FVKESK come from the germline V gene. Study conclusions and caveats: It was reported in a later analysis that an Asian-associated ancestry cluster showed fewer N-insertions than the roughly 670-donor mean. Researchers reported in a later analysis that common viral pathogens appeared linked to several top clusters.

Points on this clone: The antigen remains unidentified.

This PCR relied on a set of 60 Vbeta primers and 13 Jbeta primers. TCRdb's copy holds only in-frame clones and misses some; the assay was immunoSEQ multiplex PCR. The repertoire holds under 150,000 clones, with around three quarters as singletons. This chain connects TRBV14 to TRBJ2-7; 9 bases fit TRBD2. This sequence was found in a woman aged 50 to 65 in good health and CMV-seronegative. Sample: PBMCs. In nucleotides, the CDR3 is TGTGCCAGCAGCGGGCATCGGACTAGCGTAACCTACGAGCAGTACTTC. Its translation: CASSGHRTSVTYEQYF.